The 27 T cell receptor beta chains in this list originate from one sample, sequenced in a study of T cell repertoires in cytomegalovirus infection. These TCRs' antigens remain unknown. TCRdb fed the reads into MiXCR, producing one record per CDR3 protein. In the table there are roughly 920,000 distinct CDR3 sequences, approximately 31% of which are singletons. Sequences were derived from cultured CD8+ T cells from PBMCs, sampled from culture after CMV antigen stimulation. Receptors originate from a human donor in good health (CMV status not recorded). Some clones in this sample may be carry-over from other donors' samples.

Only a few counts were recorded for this clonotype. V and J are TRBV12-3 or TRBV12-4 and TRBJ2-3; D is unresolved. Trimming stripped 5 bases from V and 4 bases from J, with 4 bases between. The CDR3 is made up of 11 amino acids. The chain's CDR3 is CASSGADTQYF. The CDR3 bases are TGTGCCAGCAGTGGGGCAGATACGCAGTATTTT.

The chain recombines TRBV24-1 with TRBJ2-1; 8 nucleotides line up with TRBD1. The CDR3 totals 13 residues. The germline V gene encodes CDR1 KGHDR and CDR2 SFDVKD. Trimming removed 7 bases from V and 3 bases from J; junction bases left unmatched: 1. CDR3 sequence (DNA): TGTGCCACCAGCAGGGGGCTCTACAATGAGCAGTTCTTC. Protein: CATSRGLYNEQFF.

A word on this clonotype: This CDR3 fails to terminate in the conserved phenylalanine or tryptophan, so it likely reflects a read error. J is TRBJ1-5 and V is TRBV12-3 or TRBV12-4, with TRBD1 matching 7 bases. The CDR3 totals 13 residues. After removal of 6 bases from V and 3 bases from J, the junction contained 2 bases not matched to a gene. The CDR3 nucleotides are TGTGCCAGCAGCGGGACAGACAATCAGCCCCAGCATTAT. It is translated as CASSGTDNQPQHY.

The chain has TRBV10-3 and TRBJ2-7; 9 bases line up with TRBD1. The CDR3 has 13 residues. The ends lost 9 bases at V and 4 bases at J; junction bases unmatched: 7. Germline V CDR1 and CDR2: ENHRY, SYGVKD. CDR3 nucleotides: TGTGCCATAAGGACAGGGGTAGGATACGAGCAGTACTTC. As protein: CAIRTGVGYEQYF.

This clonotype was seen only a few times. The rearrangement joins TRBV28 to TRBJ1-5; TRBD1 agrees at 8 bases. Germline CDR1 is MDHEN and CDR2 is SYDVKM. This CDR3 spans 15 amino acids. J was trimmed by 6 bases and V by 6 bases; bases with no gene match: 10. CDR3 protein: CASSHGQGMGQPQHF. CDR3 nucleotide sequence: TGTGCCAGCAGCCACGGACAGGGAATGGGTCAGCCCCAGCATTTT.

This chain joins TRBV2 and TRBJ2-3; a weak D match, TRBD2 (7 bases). The V end lost 7 bases, the J end lost 2 bases, and 22 bases lay between the germline ends. The CDR3 runs 17 residues. CDR1 is SNHLY and CDR2 is FYNNEI in the germline V gene. The CDR3 region has the DNA TGTGCCAGCATAAGGCGGGGGCCCTCAGACCTCACAGATACGCAGTATTTT. It is translated as CASIRRGPSDLTDTQYF.

In its sample, this clonotype was seen a few times. The chain employs TRBV19 and TRBJ1-6, with D unclear. Germline V gene lookup returns CDR1 LNHDA and CDR2 SQIVND (reference sequence). V was trimmed by 3 bases and J by 5 bases, leaving 5 bases between them. This CDR3 spans 13 amino acids. CDR3 loop: CASSIWDNSPLHF. CDR3 coding DNA: TGTGCCAGTAGTATCTGGGATAATTCACCCCTCCACTTT. Full variable domain (remainder filled in from reference TRBV19 and TRBJ1-6): DGGITQSPKYLFRKEGQNVTLSCEQNLNHDAMYWYRQDPGQGLRLIYYSQIVNDFQKGDIAEGYSVSREKKESFPLTVTSAQKNPTAFYLCASSIWDNSPLHFGNGTRLTVT.

V gene TRBV3-1 combines with J gene TRBJ1-2; maybe TRBD1 (6 bases). This CDR3 is built from 17 residues. Per the germline V gene, CDR1 is LGHDT and CDR2 is YNNKEL (reference sequence). Trimming shortened V by 0 bases and J by 6 bases, and 20 bases separated the two germline ends. The CDR3 loop reads CASSQEMDSRYEDGYTF. Here the CDR3 DNA reads TGTGCCAGCAGCCAAGAGATGGACAGCCGCTATGAGGATGGCTACACCTTC.

This chain connects TRBV2 to TRBJ2-7, with D possibly TRBD1 on 5 matching bases. Germline lookup yields CDR1 SNHLY and CDR2 FYNNEI. Trimming took off 4 bases at V and 7 bases at J, with 20 bases between the two ends. The CDR3 is 15 amino acids. The DNA of the CDR3 is TGTGCCAGCAGTGTTGGCACAGGCCTCCTAATAGAGCAGTACTTC. It is translated as CASSVGTGLLIEQYF.

V and J are TRBV7-9 and TRBJ2-7, with TRBD1 matching 7 bases. CDR3 length: 14 residues. Germline V gene lookup returns CDR1 SEHNR and CDR2 FQNEAQ (reference sequence). The ends lost 5 bases at V and 1 base at J; junction bases unmatched: 5. CDR3 sequence reads: CASSHPDRSYEQYV. The DNA for the CDR3 is TGTGCCAGCAGCCACCCGGACAGGTCCTACGAGCAGTACGTC.

The CDR3: CASSGGVGRNPYEQYV. In DNA, the CDR3 is TGTGCCAGCAGCGGGGGGGTGGGCAGGAACCCCTACGAGCAGTACGTC. The chain joins TRBV5-6 to TRBJ2-7, with TRBD2 matching over 7 bases. The CDR3 has 16 residues. With V trimmed by 4 bases and J by 2 bases, 12 bases remained unmatched. The germline CDR1 and CDR2 sequences are SGHDT and YYEEEE.

This clonotype was found many times. The V call is TRBV7-2, the J call TRBJ2-7; TRBD2 matches at 15 bases. V was clipped by 4 bases and J by 7 bases; unmatched bases: 8. The CDR3 is made up of 16 amino acids. Germline CDR1 reads SGHTA; CDR2 reads FQGNSA. In DNA, the CDR3 is TGTGCCAGCAGCTCCGACGGGACTAGCGGGGGGTTGGAGCAGTACTTC. This sequence encodes CASSSDGTSGGLEQYF.

This chain links TRBV27 with TRBJ2-7; D remains unclear. Germline V gives CDR1 MNHEY, CDR2 SMNVEV (reference sequence). The V gene lost 2 bases and the J gene lost 0 bases, with 8 bases spanning the gap. This CDR3 contains 14 residues. CDR3 coding DNA: TGTGCCAGCAGTTTAAAGAGGAGCTCCTACGAGCAGTACTTC. This translates into CASSLKRSSYEQYF.

The chain couples TRBV10-1 to TRBJ2-2; possible D gene TRBD2, 6 bases. The CDR3 loop spans 18 amino acids. Trimming pared 0 bases from V and 0 bases from J, leaving 14 bases between. Germline CDR1 is WNHNN and CDR2 is SYGVQD (reference sequence). Here the CDR3 reads CASSESGGTVANTGELFF. CDR3 bases: TGCGCCAGCAGTGAGTCAGGCGGGACGGTCGCGAACACCGGGGAGCTGTTTTTT.

As for this clonotype: Germline and junction disagree at one end, which may indicate a read error. This chain links TRBV7-3 with TRBJ1-5; D unresolved. This CDR3 contains 12 residues. CDR1 is SGHTA, CDR2 FQGTGA, per germline. The CDR3 nucleotides read TGTGCCAGCAGCTCGGAGAATCGGCCCCAGCATTTT. Protein sequence: CASSSENRPQHF.

V usage is TRBV7-6 and J usage is TRBJ1-5, with TRBD1 matching 10 bases. The CDR3 is made up of 17 amino acids. CDR1 is SGHVS, CDR2 FNYEAQ, per germline. Trimming took 0 bases from V and 0 from J; bases not matched to a gene: 2. DNA for the CDR3: TGTGCCAGCAGCTTAGCTCGGACAGGGGGTAGCAATCAGCCCCAGCATTTT. This encodes CASSLARTGGSNQPQHF.

This clonotype was detected a few times. V usage is TRBV11-3 and J usage is TRBJ2-1; D is undetermined. Germline V gene data show CDR1 as SGHNT and CDR2 as YENEEA. This CDR3 is built from 14 residues. V was cut by 5 bases and J by 6 bases, with 14 bases left in between. The CDR3 reads CASSPAPSVNEQFF. CDR3 in DNA: TGTGCCAGCAGCCCGGCCCCCAGCGTCAATGAGCAGTTCTTC.

V is TRBV7-6 and J is TRBJ2-6, with TRBD1 matching 10 bases. CDR1 is SGHVS and CDR2 is FNYEAQ in the germline V gene. V lost 1 base, J lost 0 bases, and 6 bases stayed unmatched. The CDR3 extends over 19 amino acids. The CDR3 region is CASSLGGQGLHSGANVLTF. The CDR3 bases are TGTGCCAGCAGCTTAGGGGGACAGGGGCTTCACTCTGGGGCCAACGTCCTGACTTTC.

V is TRBV12-3 or TRBV12-4 and J is TRBJ2-1, with a possible D match to TRBD2 (7 bases). The CDR3 extends over 13 amino acids. V was shortened by 10 bases and J by 7 bases, with 17 bases between the two germline ends. The CDR3 DNA sequence: TGTGCCACCTGGGAGGGGGGCGGGAATGAGCAGTTCTTC. It translates to CATWEGGGNEQFF.

The V gene is TRBV7-6, the J gene TRBJ2-1; D is undetermined. V was pared by 5 bases and J by 6 bases, with 11 bases between. CDR3 length: 13 amino acids. The germline gives CDR1 SGHVS, CDR2 FNYEAQ. CDR3 sequence (DNA): TGTGCCAGCAGCCTCGTAGTGGCCAATGAGCAGTTCTTC. Encoded protein: CASSLVVANEQFF.

The table lists this clonotype with a few counts. CDR3 amino acids: CASSLGEGLAGTDTQYF. Here the CDR3 DNA reads TGTGCCAGCAGTTTAGGGGAAGGGCTAGCGGGCACAGATACGCAGTATTTT. The gene calls are TRBV12-3 or TRBV12-4 and TRBJ2-3, with 7 bases lining up with TRBD2. V lost 1 base, J lost 1 base, and 8 bases stayed unmatched. This CDR3 comprises 17 residues.

The rearrangement uses TRBV15 and TRBJ2-7; D might be TRBD1 or TRBD2, each matching 5 bases. The V gene's germline CDR1 is LNHNV and CDR2 YYDKDF (reference sequence). The CDR3 is 15 residues long. Trimming removed 8 bases at V and 3 bases at J, with 20 bases between. The CDR3 here is CATRGGLKGNYEQYV. The CDR3 coding sequence is TGTGCCACCCGTGGGGGTCTCAAAGGGAACTACGAGCAGTACGTC.

This clonotype showed up just a few times. The chain links TRBV14 to TRBJ2-7; 9 bases line up with TRBD1. This CDR3 contains 16 residues. Trimming removed 4 bases from V and 6 bases from J; junction bases left unmatched: 13. CDR1 and CDR2 (germline): SGHDN, FVKESK. CDR3 sequence reads: CASSPHEGTGIGEQYV. The CDR3 DNA reads TGTGCCAGCAGCCCTCACGAAGGGACAGGGATCGGCGAGCAGTACGTC.

This clonotype was counted between two and nine times. The chain uses TRBV6-1 and TRBJ1-3; D may be TRBD1 (5 bases). The V gene's germline CDR1 is MNHNS and CDR2 SASEGT. The ends were cut back, 4 bases at V and 0 bases at J, with 13 bases in the middle. This CDR3 comprises 16 residues. The CDR3 bases are TGTGCCAGCAGTGTTCGACAGACCAACTCTGGAAACACCATATATTTT. This encodes CASSVRQTNSGNTIYF.

This clonotype was detected many times. CDR3 DNA: TGTGCCAGCAGTCGACAGGGGACGTCCTACAATGAGCAGTTCTTC. Residues: CASSRQGTSYNEQFF. The J gene is TRBJ2-1, the V gene TRBV12-3 or TRBV12-4, with 8 nucleotides matching TRBD1. This CDR3 has 15 residues. The J segment lost 1 base and the V segment lost 5 bases, leaving 4 bases of the junction unmatched.

This clonotype has only a few counts. The chain carries TRBV7-6 and TRBJ1-6; D might be TRBD1 (6 bases). The CDR3 consists of 15 residues. Germline V CDR1 and CDR2: SGHVS, FNYEAQ. V shed 0 bases and J shed 9 bases, with 12 bases lying between them. As DNA, the CDR3 is TGTGCCAGCAGCTTAGCGGGCAGGGGCACTTCACCCCTCCACTTT. This encodes CASSLAGRGTSPLHF.

The rearrangement joins TRBV27 to TRBJ1-2; D is unresolved. V was trimmed by 7 bases and J by 7 bases, leaving 16 bases between them. Germline loops: CDR1 MNHEY, CDR2 SMNVEV (reference sequence). This CDR3 has 13 amino acids. The CDR3 protein is CASTTFYTGGYTF. In nucleotides, the CDR3 is TGTGCCAGCACCACCTTCTACACGGGTGGCTACACCTTC.